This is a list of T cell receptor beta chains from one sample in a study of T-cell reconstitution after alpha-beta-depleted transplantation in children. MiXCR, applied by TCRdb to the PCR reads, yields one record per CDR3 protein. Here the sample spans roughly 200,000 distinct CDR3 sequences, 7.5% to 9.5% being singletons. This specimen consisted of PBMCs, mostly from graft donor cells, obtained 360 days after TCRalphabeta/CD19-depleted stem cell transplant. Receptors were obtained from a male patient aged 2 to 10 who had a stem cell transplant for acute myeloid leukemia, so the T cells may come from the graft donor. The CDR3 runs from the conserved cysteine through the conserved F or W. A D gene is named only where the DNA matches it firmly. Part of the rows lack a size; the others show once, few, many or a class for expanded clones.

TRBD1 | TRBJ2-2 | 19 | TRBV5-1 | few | CASSFPRDRGQLDTGELFF | TGCGCCAGCAGCTTTCCCCGGGACAGGGGGCAGTTGGACACCGGGGAGCTGTTTTTT
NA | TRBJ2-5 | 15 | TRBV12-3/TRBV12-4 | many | CASSPNRISQETQYF | TGTGCCAGCAGCCCGAACAGGATATCTCAAGAGACCCAGTACTTC
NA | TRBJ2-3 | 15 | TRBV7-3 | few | CASSLKPTMTDTQYF | TGTGCCAGCAGCTTAAAACCGACCATGACAGATACGCAGTATTTT
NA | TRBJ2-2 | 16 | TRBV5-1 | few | CASSFSIRKDTGELFF | TGCGCCAGCAGCTTTTCCATTCGTAAGGACACCGGGGAGCTGTTTTTT
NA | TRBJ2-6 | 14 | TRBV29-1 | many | CSVRLSTGANVLTF | TGCAGCGTCAGACTCTCCACTGGGGCCAACGTCCTGACTTTC
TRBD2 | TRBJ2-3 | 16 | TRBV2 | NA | CASSQREGPSTDTQYF | TGTGCCAGCAGCCAGCGGGAGGGCCCAAGCACAGATACGCAGTATTTT
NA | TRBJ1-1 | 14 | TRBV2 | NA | CASTTGQLNTEAFF | TGTGCCAGCACCACGGGACAACTGAACACTGAAGCTTTCTTT
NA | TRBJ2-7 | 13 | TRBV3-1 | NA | CASSQGWPYEQYF | TGTGCCAGCAGCCAAGGTTGGCCCTACGAGCAGTACTTC
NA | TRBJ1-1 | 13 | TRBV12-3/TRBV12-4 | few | CASSLYRGGEAFF | TGTGCCAGCAGCCTTTATCGGGGGGGGGAAGCTTTCTTT
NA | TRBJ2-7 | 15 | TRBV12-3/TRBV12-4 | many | CASSLEVTADYEQYF | TGTGCCAGCAGTTTAGAAGTCACGGCGGACTACGAGCAGTACTTC
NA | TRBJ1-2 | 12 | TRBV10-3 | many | CAISGSNYGYTF | TGTGCCATCTCCGGGTCTAACTATGGCTACACCTTC
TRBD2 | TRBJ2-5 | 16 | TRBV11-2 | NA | CASSPRTSGIVETQYF | TGTGCCAGCAGCCCAAGGACTAGCGGGATAGTGGAGACCCAGTACTTC
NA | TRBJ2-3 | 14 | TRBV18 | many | CASSPTRYTDTQYF | TGTGCCAGCTCACCGACGAGGTACACAGATACGCAGTATTTT
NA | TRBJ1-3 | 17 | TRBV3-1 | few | CASSRRGGLRTGNTIYF | TGTGCCAGCAGCCGGAGAGGAGGCCTGAGGACTGGAAACACCATATATTTT
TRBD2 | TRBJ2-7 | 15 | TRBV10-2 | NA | CASRGGTSGTYEQYF | TGCGCCAGCAGAGGGGGGACTAGCGGAACCTACGAGCAGTACTTC
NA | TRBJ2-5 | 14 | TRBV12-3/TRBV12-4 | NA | CASTPGTQQETQYF | TGTGCCAGCACCCCCGGGACACAGCAAGAGACCCAGTACTTC
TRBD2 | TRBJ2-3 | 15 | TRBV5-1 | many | CASSLPGGPIDTQYF | TGCGCCAGCAGCTTACCGGGAGGGCCCATAGATACGCAGTATTTT
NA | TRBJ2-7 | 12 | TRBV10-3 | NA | CAIRTRVREQYF | TGTGCCATCAGGACCCGGGTTCGCGAGCAGTACTTC
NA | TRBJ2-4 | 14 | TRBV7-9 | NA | CASSLGGLKNIQYF | TGTGCCAGCAGCTTAGGGGGACTCAAAAACATTCAGTACTTC
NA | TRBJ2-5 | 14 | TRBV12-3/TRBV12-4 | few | CASSFGSNQETQYF | TGTGCCAGCAGTTTCGGTAGCAACCAAGAGACCCAGTACTTC
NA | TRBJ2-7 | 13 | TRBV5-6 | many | CASTGVQHYEQYF | TGTGCCAGCACCGGGGTACAGCACTACGAGCAGTACTTC
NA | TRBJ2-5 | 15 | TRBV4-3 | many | CASSQDLGSPETQYF | TGCGCCAGCAGCCAAGATTTGGGTAGCCCCGAGACCCAGTACTTC
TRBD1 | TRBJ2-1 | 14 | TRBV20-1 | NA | CSALGTGKNYEQFF | TGCAGTGCGCTCGGGACAGGGAAGAACTATGAGCAGTTCTTC
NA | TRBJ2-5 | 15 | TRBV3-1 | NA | CASSQQTGTGETQYF | TGTGCCAGCAGCCAACAAACAGGGACGGGAGAGACCCAGTACTTC
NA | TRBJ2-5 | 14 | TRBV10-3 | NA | CAISMTRVRETQYF | TGTGCCATCAGTATGACTCGCGTGCGAGAGACCCAGTACTTC
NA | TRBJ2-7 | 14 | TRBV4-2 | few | CASSQDLQAYEQYF | TGTGCCAGCAGCCAAGATCTCCAGGCATACGAGCAGTACTTC
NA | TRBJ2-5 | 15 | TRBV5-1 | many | CASSLFLPTGETQYF | TGCGCCAGCAGCTTGTTTCTACCCACGGGGGAGACCCAGTACTTC
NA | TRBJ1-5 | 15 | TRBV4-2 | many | CASSREAGENQPQHF | TGTGCCAGCAGCCGGGAGGCAGGGGAGAATCAGCCCCAGCATTTT
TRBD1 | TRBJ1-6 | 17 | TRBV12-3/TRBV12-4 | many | CASRRTGLSSYNSPLHF | TGTGCCAGCAGAAGGACAGGTTTAAGCTCCTATAATTCACCCCTCCACTTT
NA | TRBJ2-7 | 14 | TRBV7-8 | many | CASSLARVSYEQYF | TGTGCCAGCAGCTTAGCGAGAGTTTCCTACGAGCAGTACTTC
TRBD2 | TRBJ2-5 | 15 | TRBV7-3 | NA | CASSSAGGFQETQYF | TGTGCCAGCAGCTCAGCGGGAGGGTTCCAAGAGACCCAGTACTTC
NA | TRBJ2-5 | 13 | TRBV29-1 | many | CSRAPDTQETQYF | TGCAGCAGAGCCCCAGACACACAAGAGACCCAGTACTTC
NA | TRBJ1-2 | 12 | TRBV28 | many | CASSYQGYGYTF | TGTGCCAGCAGTTACCAGGGCTATGGCTACACCTTC
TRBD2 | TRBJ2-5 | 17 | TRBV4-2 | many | CASSQMSSGIRVETQYF | TGTGCCAGCAGCCAAATGTCTAGCGGGATTCGGGTAGAGACCCAGTACTTC
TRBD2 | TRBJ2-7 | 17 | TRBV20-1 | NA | CSAYGLAGGQAPYEQYF | TGCAGTGCATATGGACTAGCGGGAGGGCAGGCGCCCTACGAGCAGTACTTC
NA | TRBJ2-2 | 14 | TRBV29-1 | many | CSVERERRTGELFF | TGCAGCGTTGAACGGGAGAGACGAACCGGGGAGCTGTTTTTT
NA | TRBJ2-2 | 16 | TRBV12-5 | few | CASGSMSHGTPGELFF | TGTGCTAGTGGTTCTATGAGCCACGGGACACCCGGGGAGCTGTTTTTT
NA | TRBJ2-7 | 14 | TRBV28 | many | CASSFRGRAYEQYF | TGTGCCAGCAGTTTTAGGGGCAGGGCCTACGAGCAGTACTTC
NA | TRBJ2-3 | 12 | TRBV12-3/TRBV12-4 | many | CASSLGLVAQYF | TGTGCCAGCAGTTTAGGTCTAGTGGCGCAGTATTTT
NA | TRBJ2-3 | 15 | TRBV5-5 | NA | CASSWDLPGTDTQYF | TGTGCCAGCAGCTGGGACTTACCTGGGACAGATACGCAGTATTTT
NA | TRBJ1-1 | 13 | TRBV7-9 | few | CASRLASTERAFF | TGTGCCAGCAGGCTAGCCAGCACTGAAAGGGCTTTCTTT
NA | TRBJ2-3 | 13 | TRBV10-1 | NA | CASSAGGADTQYF | TGCGCCAGCAGTGCAGGAGGGGCAGATACGCAGTATTTT
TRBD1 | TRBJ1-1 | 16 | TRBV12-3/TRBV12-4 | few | CASSFGTGGRAVTAFF | TGTGCCAGCAGTTTCGGGACAGGGGGTCGCGCGGTAACGGCTTTCTTT
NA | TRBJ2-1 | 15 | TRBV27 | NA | CASSLISPDMNEQFF | TGTGCCAGCAGTTTAATCTCCCCCGATATGAATGAGCAGTTCTTC
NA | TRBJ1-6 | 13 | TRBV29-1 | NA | CSVSRAKGSPLHF | TGCAGCGTGTCCCGGGCCAAGGGTTCACCCCTCCACTTT
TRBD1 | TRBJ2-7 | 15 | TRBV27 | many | CASSFARGRDNEQYF | TGTGCCAGCAGTTTCGCCAGGGGGCGCGACAACGAGCAGTACTTC
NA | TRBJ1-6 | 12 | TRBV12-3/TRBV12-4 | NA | CASNSANSPLHF | TGTGCCAGCAATTCAGCGAATTCACCCCTCCACTTT
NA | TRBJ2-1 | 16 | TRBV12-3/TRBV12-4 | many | CASRPDLTSSYNEQFF | TGTGCCAGCAGGCCGGACTTAACCAGCTCCTACAATGAGCAGTTCTTC
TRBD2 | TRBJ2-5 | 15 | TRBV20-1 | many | CSARRTSGYQETQYF | TGCAGTGCTAGAAGAACTAGCGGGTACCAAGAGACCCAGTACTTC
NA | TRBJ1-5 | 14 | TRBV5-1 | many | CASSKGGGLQPQHF | TGCGCCAGCAGCAAAGGAGGGGGGCTTCAGCCCCAGCATTTT
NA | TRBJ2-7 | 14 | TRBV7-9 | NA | CASSLQTTGREQYF | TGTGCCAGCAGCCTGCAGACGACAGGTCGCGAGCAGTACTTC
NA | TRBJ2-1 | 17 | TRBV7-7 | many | CASSIGPLLSSYNEQFF | TGTGCTAGCAGCATCGGACCGCTTCTAAGCTCCTACAATGAGCAGTTCTTC